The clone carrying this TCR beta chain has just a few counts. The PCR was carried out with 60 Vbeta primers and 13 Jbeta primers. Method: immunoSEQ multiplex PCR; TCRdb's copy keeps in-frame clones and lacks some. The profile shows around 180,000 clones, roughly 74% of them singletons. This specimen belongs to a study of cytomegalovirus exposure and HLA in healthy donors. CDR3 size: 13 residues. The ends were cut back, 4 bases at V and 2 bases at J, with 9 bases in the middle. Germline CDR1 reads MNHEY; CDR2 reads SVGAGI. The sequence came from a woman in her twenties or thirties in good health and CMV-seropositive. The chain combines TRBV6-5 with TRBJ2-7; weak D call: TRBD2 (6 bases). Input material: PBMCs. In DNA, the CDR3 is TGTGCCAGCAGTTGGGACTCTACCTACGAGCAGTACTTC. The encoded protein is CASSWDSTYEQYF.